This entry is about one T cell receptor beta chain. Its antigen is unidentified. This sample stems from a study of cytomegalovirus exposure and HLA in healthy donors. Study in general: From 190 million or so T cells, an earlier analysis saw 120 million or so unique TCR beta sequences. Study observations and caveats: In a later analysis, common viral pathogens appeared linked to several of the most significant clusters. Researchers reported in a later analysis that a missense DCLRE1C variant was tied to TCR beta V- and J-gene trimming. Being productive about 87% or about 30% of the time was typical of most TCR beta V segments in an earlier analysis.

The PCR ran on 60 Vbeta and 13 Jbeta primers. Data came from immunoSEQ multiplex PCR; TCRdb stores just in-frame clones and leaves some out. The sample carries around 67,000 clones, about 80% recorded once. The CDR3 runs 13 residues. Looked up from germline, CDR1 is LNHDA and CDR2 is SQIVND (reference sequence). Trimming removed 7 bases at V and 4 bases at J, with 13 bases between. This TCR came from a man aged 18 to 29 in good health and CMV-seropositive. Specimen: PBMCs. The chain has TRBV19 and TRBJ1-1, with D possibly TRBD1 on 6 matching bases. The CDR3, as DNA: TGTGCCAGTACCCTGGTAGGGGGCACTGAAGCTTTCTTT. As protein: CASTLVGGTEAFF.